The 26 T cell receptor beta chains reported below all come from one sample, sequenced in a study of T cell responses to AZD1222 COVID-19 vaccine. TCRdb keeps only in-frame clones here, not all; method: immunoSEQ multiplex PCR. The data show about 100,000 clones, less than 90% seen once. The sequenced sample was peripheral blood, obtained on day 0 of AZD1222 vaccination. The receptors shown here come from an adult in good health.

V and J are TRBV4-1 and TRBJ2-1; 12 bases agree with TRBD2. Germline loops: CDR1 MGHRA, CDR2 YSYEKL. The CDR3 covers 19 residues. J gave up 3 bases and V 6 bases, and 15 bases lay outside the gene matches. CDR3: CASRKLLARTSGIYNEQFF. For the CDR3, the DNA is TGCGCCAGCAGGAAACTATTAGCCCGGACTAGCGGGATCTACAATGAGCAGTTCTTC.

V gene TRBV11-3 combines with J gene TRBJ2-2; perhaps TRBD1 as D (5 bases). V was clipped by 4 bases and J by 3 bases, with 12 bases between them. Germline CDR1 SGHNT, CDR2 YENEEA. The CDR3 loop spans 15 amino acids. The CDR3 DNA follows: TGTGCCAGCAGCTCATCAGGGAAATACACCGGGGAGCTGTTTTTT. As protein: CASSSSGKYTGELFF.

The chain combines TRBV28 with TRBJ1-1; 8 nucleotides agree with TRBD1. Germline V gene data show CDR1 as MDHEN and CDR2 as SYDVKM. The CDR3 extends over 14 amino acids. With V trimmed by 6 bases and J by 1 base, 4 bases remained unmatched. The CDR3 sequence is CASSWTGSNTEAFF. The CDR3 DNA reads TGTGCCAGCAGCTGGACAGGGTCGAACACTGAAGCTTTCTTT.

This chain links TRBV19 with TRBJ1-1; weak D call: TRBD1 (6 bases). Germline V gene lookup returns CDR1 LNHDA and CDR2 SQIVND (reference sequence). Trimming shortened V by 6 bases and J by 2 bases, and 10 bases separated the two germline ends. The CDR3 length is 13 residues. The CDR3 DNA reads as TGTGCCAGTAGAGGGGGTGTCAACACTGAAGCTTTCTTT. This sequence encodes CASRGGVNTEAFF.

This chain connects TRBV28 to TRBJ1-5; 7 nucleotides align to TRBD1. The CDR3 is 14 amino acids. The V and J ends lost 6 bases and 3 bases, in that order; junction bases with no gene match: 5. Germline V gene lookup returns CDR1 MDHEN and CDR2 SYDVKM. This chain's CDR3 is CASSDRALNQPQHF. As DNA, the CDR3 is TGTGCCAGCAGCGACAGGGCACTCAATCAGCCCCAGCATTTT.

The rearrangement uses TRBV7-3 and TRBJ2-3; D might be TRBD1 (6 bases). Germline-derived CDR1 and CDR2 are SGHTA and FQGTGA. The CDR3 loop spans 14 amino acids. V was trimmed by 6 bases and J by 2 bases, leaving 12 bases between them. The CDR3 DNA is TGTGCCAGCAGTACCGGGACAATCACAGATACGCAGTATTTT. Its protein product is CASSTGTITDTQYF. The full variable domain, its missing parts supplied by reference TRBV7-3 and TRBJ2-3, is GAGVSQTPSNKVTEKGKYVELRCDPISGHTALYWYRQSLGQGPEFLIYFQGTGAADDSGLPNDRFFAVRPEGSVSTLKIQRTERGDSAVYLCASSTGTITDTQYFGPGTRLTVL.

The V and J genes are TRBV9 and TRBJ1-2, with 8 positions matching TRBD1. This CDR3 has 15 amino acids. Unmatched junction bases numbered 3, after V lost 0 bases and J lost 2 bases. Looked up from germline, CDR1 is SGDLS and CDR2 is YYNGEE. The DNA for the CDR3 is TGTGCCAGCAGCGTAGCTACAGGGGGAAACTATGGCTACACCTTC. Protein sequence: CASSVATGGNYGYTF.

The chain links TRBV15 to TRBJ1-2; tentatively, D is TRBD1 (5 bases). The length of the CDR3 is 13 residues. Germline CDR1 and CDR2: LNHNV and YYDKDF (reference sequence). Trimming shortened V by 9 bases and J by 8 bases, and 19 bases separated the two germline ends. CDR3 amino acids: CATTELGSGGYTF. In DNA, the CDR3 is TGTGCCACGACAGAACTTGGATCGGGCGGCTACACCTTC.

In DNA, the CDR3 is TGTGCCAGTATTAGCCGGGACGGTAGCAATCAGCCCCAGCATTTT. It specifies CASISRDGSNQPQHF. The V and J genes are TRBV19 and TRBJ1-5, with D possibly being TRBD1 (5 bases). The CDR3 loop spans 15 amino acids. CDR1 and CDR2 (germline): LNHDA, SQIVND (reference sequence). Trimming left V 7 bases short and J 0 bases short, with 13 bases between.

This chain uses TRBV28 with TRBJ2-1, with D possibly being TRBD2 (6 bases). The germline gives CDR1 MDHEN, CDR2 SYDVKM. CDR3 length: 15 residues. The ends were cut back, 8 bases at V and 9 bases at J, with 23 bases in the middle. The CDR3 sequence: CASFSGGGAWGEQFF. CDR3 coding DNA: TGTGCCAGCTTCAGTGGAGGAGGGGCCTGGGGTGAGCAGTTCTTC.

V usage is TRBV18 and J usage is TRBJ1-5; no reliable D call. The CDR3 is 16 residues long. Trimming pared 3 bases from V and 6 bases from J, leaving 18 bases between. Germline V gene lookup returns CDR1 KGHSH and CDR2 LQKENI. The CDR3 here is CASSPRPRAEAQPQHF. CDR3 nucleotides: TGTGCCAGCTCACCCCGACCTCGGGCCGAGGCTCAGCCCCAGCATTTT.

The J gene is TRBJ2-7, the V gene TRBV28, with TRBD1 as a possible D gene (7 bases). The V gene's germline CDR1 is MDHEN and CDR2 SYDVKM. Trimming removed 4 bases at V and 7 bases at J, with 20 bases between. This CDR3 is 15 amino acids long. The chain's CDR3 is CASSSRQGGPREQYF. The DNA for the CDR3 is TGTGCCAGCAGTTCCAGACAGGGAGGCCCTCGAGAGCAGTACTTC.

The chain links TRBV5-1 to TRBJ1-2, with D perhaps TRBD1 (5 bases). Germline lookup yields CDR1 SGHRS and CDR2 YFSETQ. V lost 5 bases and J lost 6, with 23 bases in between. The CDR3 length is 16 residues. CDR3 nucleotides: TGCGCCAGCAGTGGGATGGGGACGGGGAAAGCTCATGGCTACACCTTC. It specifies CASSGMGTGKAHGYTF.

The V gene is TRBV5-4, the J gene TRBJ1-2, with unresolved D. Trimming cost V 0 bases and J 2 bases, with 11 bases left between them. CDR3 length: 15 amino acids. CDR1 and CDR2 (germline): SGHNT, YYREEE (reference sequence). The CDR3 DNA reads as TGTGCCAGCAGCTTGGGCCAAGGTCAAAACTATGGCTACACCTTC. Translation: CASSLGQGQNYGYTF.

The chain carries TRBV10-3 and TRBJ1-2; tentative D call: TRBD1 (5 bases). V lost 2 bases and J 5 bases, leaving 12 bases between the germline ends. The CDR3 is made up of 14 amino acids. Germline V lookup: CDR1 ENHRY, CDR2 SYGVKD. The chain's CDR3 is CAISETGQLYGYTF. The CDR3 DNA reads TGTGCCATCAGTGAGACTGGACAACTGTATGGCTACACCTTC.

The chain uses TRBV5-1 and TRBJ2-7; D may be TRBD1 or TRBD2 (6 bases each). Germline assignment: CDR1 SGHRS and CDR2 YFSETQ. Trimming cost V 0 bases and J 5 bases, with 18 bases left between them. The CDR3 has 16 residues. CDR3 protein: CASSLAQDPRGDEQYF. As DNA, the CDR3 is TGCGCCAGCAGCTTGGCCCAGGACCCGAGGGGGGACGAGCAGTACTTC.

This chain uses TRBV5-1 with TRBJ2-7, with 10 bases lining up with TRBD2. V dropped 0 bases and J dropped 7; count of bases not matched to a gene: 4. Germline V gene data show CDR1 as SGHRS and CDR2 as YFSETQ. This CDR3 is built from 14 residues. CDR3 bases: TGCGCCAGCAGCTTGGAACTAGCGGGGTCTGAGCAGTACTTC. This translates into CASSLELAGSEQYF.

The V and J genes are TRBV5-1 and TRBJ2-2; D gene unclear. V was clipped by 5 bases and J by 4 bases, with 12 bases between them. CDR3 length equals 14 residues. Per germline, CDR1 SGHRS and CDR2 YFSETQ. The DNA for the CDR3 is TGCGCCAGCAGGGAAACGGTAACCACCGGGGAGCTGTTTTTT. It yields the protein CASRETVTTGELFF.

A single count supports this clone. J is TRBJ1-1 and V is TRBV5-5, with TRBD1 as a possible D gene (5 bases). Germline V gene data show CDR1 as SGHKS and CDR2 as YYEKEE (reference sequence). The CDR3 covers 14 residues. V dropped 1 base and J dropped 1 base, with 8 bases sitting between them. CDR3 in amino acids: CASSLQGTNTEAFF. The CDR3 region has the DNA TGTGCCAGCAGCTTGCAGGGTACGAACACTGAAGCTTTCTTT.

The table lists this clone with a count of one. The chain employs TRBV6-6 and TRBJ1-5; the D is unclear. V was shortened by 7 bases and J by 4 bases, with 17 bases between the two germline ends. CDR1 and CDR2 from the germline V gene are MNHNY and SVGAGI (reference sequence). The CDR3 sequence is 15 residues long. The CDR3 is CASTEGRIENQPQHF. CDR3 nucleotides: TGTGCCAGCACCGAAGGGAGAATAGAGAATCAGCCCCAGCATTTT.

The chain recombines TRBV2 with TRBJ2-7; D is ambiguous. The V end was cut by 4 bases, the J end by 3 bases, with 4 bases between. The germline V gene encodes CDR1 SNHLY and CDR2 FYNNEI. This CDR3 is 11 amino acids long. For the CDR3, the DNA is TGTGCCAGCAGTGTCAACTACGAGCAGTACTTC. This sequence encodes CASSVNYEQYF.

The CDR3 loop reads CASKRDGPYEQYF. The DNA of the CDR3 is TGTGCCAGCAAGAGGGACGGGCCCTACGAGCAGTACTTC. The rearrangement links TRBV6-5 to TRBJ2-7; D assignment may be TRBD1 or TRBD2 (5 bases each). Germline values: CDR1 MNHEY, CDR2 SVGAGI. Trimming removed 7 bases at V and 2 bases at J, with 12 bases between. The CDR3 extends over 13 amino acids.

The chain recombines TRBV3-1 (or the pseudogene TRBV3-2) with TRBJ2-7; D is undetermined. The CDR3 consists of 11 residues. Trimming took off 1 base at V and 5 bases at J, with 3 bases between the two ends. Germline lookup yields CDR1 LGHDT and CDR2 YNNKEL (reference sequence). This CDR3 is CASSQVHEQYF. In DNA form, the CDR3 reads TGTGCCAGCAGCCAAGTCCACGAGCAGTACTTC.

The genes are TRBV13 and TRBJ2-4, with TRBD1 matching over 7 bases. Per germline, CDR1 PRHDT and CDR2 FYEKMQ (reference sequence). The junction had 10 bases not matched to a gene; V was cut back by 4 bases and J by 1 base. The CDR3 is 17 residues long. The CDR3: CASSSSRGRGAKNIQYF. The DNA of the CDR3 is TGTGCCAGCAGCTCCTCCAGGGGGAGAGGGGCCAAAAACATTCAGTACTTC.

The V and J genes are TRBV5-1 and TRBJ2-7; possibly TRBD1 or TRBD2 for D (5 bases each). V lost 0 bases, J lost 2 bases, and 12 bases lay in between. From germline, CDR1 is SGHRS and CDR2 YFSETQ. The CDR3 has 15 residues. The CDR3: CASSLGGFETYEQYF. CDR3 bases: TGCGCCAGCAGCTTGGGGGGGTTCGAGACCTACGAGCAGTACTTC.

The V call is TRBV19, the J call TRBJ1-2; D gene ambiguous. The CDR3 extends over 14 amino acids. The germline V gene encodes CDR1 LNHDA and CDR2 SQIVND (reference sequence). The V and J ends lost 1 base and 4 bases respectively, with 10 bases between them. The DNA of the CDR3 is TGTGCCAGTAGTATAGCGGCCATTAGCTATGGCTACACCTTC. This sequence encodes CASSIAAISYGYTF. Full variable domain (outside the CDR3, taken from reference TRBV19 and TRBJ1-2): DGGITQSPKYLFRKEGQNVTLSCEQNLNHDAMYWYRQDPGQGLRLIYYSQIVNDFQKGDIAEGYSVSREKKESFPLTVTSAQKNPTAFYLCASSIAAISYGYTFGSGTRLTVV.